This T cell receptor (beta chain) is drawn from a study of blood T cell repertoires in COVID-19. Turning to the study itself: Material from acute and convalescent COVID-19 was sourced from the United States, Italy and Spain. Sources were T cells, B-cell-depleted T cells, or PBMCs; the material itself was cDNA or gDNA.

Trimming pared 3 bases from V and 6 bases from J, leaving 16 bases between. The germline CDR1 and CDR2 sequences are SGHKS and YYEKEE (reference sequence). This CDR3 is built from 15 residues. In the authors' workflow: Counts of nucleated cells, estimated from reference gene primer amplification, were obtained. Profiling relied on immunoSEQ multiplex PCR, and the TCRdb table lists in-frame clones only, not all of them. V and J calls and clone size are those listed in that table; D and trimming were worked out from the DNA. The repertoire holds 100,000 to 150,000 clones, with approximately 83% as singletons.

The sample was peripheral blood. The rearrangement links TRBV5-5 to TRBJ2-1, with D tentatively TRBD2 (5 bases). This TCR was sampled from a woman between 50 and 59 years old with acute or convalescent COVID-19. The CDR3 sequence is CASSSRGHDLNEQFF. The CDR3 DNA reads TGTGCCAGCAGCTCTCGCGGGCACGACCTCAATGAGCAGTTCTTC.